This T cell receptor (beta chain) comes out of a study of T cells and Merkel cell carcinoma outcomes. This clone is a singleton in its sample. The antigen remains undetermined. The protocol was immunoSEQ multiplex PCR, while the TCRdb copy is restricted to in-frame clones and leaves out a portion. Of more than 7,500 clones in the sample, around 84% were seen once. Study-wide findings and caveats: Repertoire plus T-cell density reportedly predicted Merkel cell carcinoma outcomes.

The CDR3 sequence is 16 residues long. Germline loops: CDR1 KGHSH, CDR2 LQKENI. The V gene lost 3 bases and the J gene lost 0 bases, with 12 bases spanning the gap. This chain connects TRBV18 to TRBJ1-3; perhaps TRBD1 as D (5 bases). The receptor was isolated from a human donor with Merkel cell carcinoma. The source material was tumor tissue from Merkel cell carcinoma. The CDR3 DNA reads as TGTGCCAGCTCACCTCTACAGGAGGACTCTGGAAACACCATATATTTT. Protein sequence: CASSPLQEDSGNTIYF.